Shown below are 15 T cell receptor beta chains from a single sample sequenced in a study of T cells after yellow fever vaccination. TCRdb redid the calling of the 5' RACE reads with MiXCR, one entry per CDR3 protein. Of a few hundred thousand distinct CDR3 sequences listed, less than 4.5% are singletons. Source: PBMCs, taken on the day of the yellow fever booster vaccination. Source of these receptors: a man aged 18 to 30 who received the YFV17D yellow fever vaccine.

This clonotype showed up many times. The V gene is TRBV7-2, the J gene TRBJ2-3; TRBD2 agrees at 11 bases. V was pared by 8 bases and J by 2 bases, with 21 bases of the junction left unmatched. The CDR3 runs 20 residues. The germline CDR1 and CDR2 sequences are SGHTA and FQGNSA. The CDR3 region is CASSPAARLAGGQTTDTQYF. The CDR3 coding sequence is TGTGCCAGCTCCCCGGCGGCAAGGCTAGCGGGGGGTCAGACCACAGATACGCAGTATTTT.

This clonotype has a count of ten or more. The chain has TRBV5-1 and TRBJ1-1; D not resolved. The germline gives CDR1 SGHRS, CDR2 YFSETQ. The length of the CDR3 is 12 residues. Trimming pared 4 bases from V and 11 bases from J, leaving 15 bases between. This CDR3 is CASSGTSPTAFF. In DNA, the CDR3 is TGCGCCAGCAGCGGTACATCCCCGACGGCTTTCTTT.

J is TRBJ1-5 and V is TRBV2, with D maybe TRBD1 (6 bases). V was pared by 6 bases and J by 0 bases, with 15 bases between. This CDR3 contains 16 residues. Germline-derived CDR1 and CDR2 are SNHLY and FYNNEI. CDR3 loop: CASSPWGPYSNQPQHF. As DNA, the CDR3 is TGTGCCAGCAGCCCGTGGGGGCCTTATAGCAATCAGCCCCAGCATTTT.

This clonotype was observed a handful of times. This chain uses TRBV5-1 with TRBJ2-1, with 9 bases matching TRBD1. The J segment lost 8 bases and the V segment lost 0 bases, leaving 3 bases of the junction unmatched. There are 14 residues in the CDR3. Germline V lookup: CDR1 SGHRS, CDR2 YFSETQ. The chain's CDR3 is CASSLGTGADEQFF. CDR3 sequence (DNA): TGCGCCAGCAGCTTGGGGACAGGGGCTGATGAGCAGTTCTTC. The variable domain in full, completed from reference TRBV5-1 and TRBJ2-1, reads KAGVTQTPRYLIKTRGQQVTLSCSPISGHRSVSWYQQTPGQGLQFLFEYFSETQRNKGNFPGRFSGRQFSNSRSEMNVSTLELGDSALYLCASSLGTGADEQFFGPGTRLTVL.

This clonotype has at least ten counts. The chain employs TRBV5-1 and TRBJ2-1; no clear D. The germline V gene encodes CDR1 SGHRS and CDR2 YFSETQ. The CDR3 contains 14 residues. The ends were cut back, 0 bases at V and 0 bases at J, with 4 bases in the middle. This CDR3 reads CASSLASSYNEQFF. The CDR3 region has the DNA TGCGCCAGCAGCTTGGCTAGCTCCTACAATGAGCAGTTCTTC.

There are many counts of this clonotype. The rearrangement uses TRBV24-1 and TRBJ2-2; D remains ambiguous. Germline values: CDR1 KGHDR, CDR2 SFDVKD. The CDR3 contains 14 residues. Trimming left V 3 bases short and J 4 bases short, with 8 bases between. The DNA of the CDR3 is TGTGCCACCAGTGATCTCGCTTCCACCGGGGAGCTGTTTTTT. As protein: CATSDLASTGELFF.

In its sample, this clonotype was seen many times. The germline gene is not matched at one end of the junction; a read error may be the cause. The chain has TRBV6-2 or TRBV6-3 and TRBJ2-1; maybe TRBD1 (6 bases). The CDR3 runs to 11 residues. Germline CDR1 is MNHEY and CDR2 is SVGEGT. CDR3 DNA: TGTGCCAGCAGTTTAGGGGGATTTATGGTCTTC. It encodes CASSLGGFMVF.

This clonotype appeared many times. The CDR3 here is CSARDLQPYNEQFF. As DNA, the CDR3 is TGCAGTGCTAGAGATCTACAGCCCTACAATGAGCAGTTCTTC. This chain connects TRBV20-1 to TRBJ2-1; D unresolved. V lost 0 bases and J lost 2, with 8 bases in between. Germline V gene sequence: CDR1 DFQATT, CDR2 SNEGSKA (reference sequence). This CDR3 region has 14 residues.

This clonotype was counted at least ten times. The chain uses TRBV7-9 and TRBJ2-5; TRBD1 is a possible D gene (5 bases). Between the trimmed V and J ends, which lost 3 bases and 1 base, there was a span of 18 bases. The CDR3 spans 17 residues. Germline-derived CDR1 and CDR2 are SEHNR and FQNEAQ (reference sequence). The CDR3 bases are TGTGCCAGCAGCTTCCCAGTCCTAGGGGCGATCCAAGAGACCCAGTACTTC. This codes for CASSFPVLGAIQETQYF.

Ten or more counts support this clonotype. The rearrangement joins TRBV6-2 or TRBV6-3 to TRBJ1-5; a weak D match, TRBD1 (6 bases). Trimming stripped 5 bases from V and 0 bases from J, with 23 bases between. This CDR3 contains 19 residues. Per germline, CDR1 MNHEY and CDR2 SVGEGT. The CDR3 protein is CASSRQGQKDLYSNQPQHF. The CDR3 DNA reads as TGTGCCAGCAGTCGGCAAGGACAGAAGGACCTTTATAGCAATCAGCCCCAGCATTTT.

This clonotype was seen a handful of times. The chain couples TRBV7-2 to TRBJ1-3; 7 bases are shared with TRBD1. Germline V gene lookup returns CDR1 SGHTA and CDR2 FQGNSA. The junction had 15 bases not matched to a gene; V was cut back by 5 bases and J by 2 bases. The CDR3 totals 18 residues. CDR3: CASSLSPPGQRTGNTIYF. The CDR3 nucleotides are TGTGCCAGCAGCCTTAGCCCCCCGGGACAGAGGACTGGAAACACCATATATTTT.

This clonotype was detected ten times or more. The chain has TRBV3-1 and TRBJ1-1; TRBD1 matches at 8 bases. Germline V gene data show CDR1 as LGHDT and CDR2 as YNNKEL (reference sequence). V lost 4 bases, J lost 5 bases, and 6 bases stayed unmatched. The CDR3 covers 14 residues. In DNA form, the CDR3 reads TGTGCCAGCAGCCGAGACAGGGGCATAACTGAAGCTTTCTTT. As protein: CASSRDRGITEAFF.

This clonotype was observed a few times. The chain couples TRBV5-6 to TRBJ1-3; no firm D call. There are 15 residues in the CDR3. Trimming removed 2 bases at V and 0 bases at J, with 9 bases between. Germline CDR1 is SGHDT and CDR2 is YYEEEE. Written as DNA, the CDR3 is TGTGCCAGCAGCTTCGCCGAGGTCTCTGGAAACACCATATATTTT. It is translated as CASSFAEVSGNTIYF.

This clonotype was recorded many times. J is TRBJ2-1 and V is TRBV6-6; possible D gene TRBD2, 5 bases. Germline V lookup: CDR1 MNHNY, CDR2 SVGAGI (reference sequence). V lost 0 bases to trimming and J lost 4 bases, with 7 bases between them. The CDR3 is 14 amino acids. CDR3 sequence: CASSYSTNYNEQFF. Here the CDR3 DNA reads TGTGCCAGCAGTTACTCGACTAATTACAATGAGCAGTTCTTC.

The chain links TRBV3-1 to TRBJ1-3, with D uncertain. The CDR3 is 11 amino acids. Trimming shortened V by 3 bases and J by 8 bases, and 5 bases separated the two germline ends. Germline values: CDR1 LGHDT, CDR2 YNNKEL (reference sequence). The CDR3 protein is CASSHGDTIYF. In DNA form, the CDR3 reads TGTGCCAGCAGCCACGGAGACACCATATATTTT.